This T cell receptor (beta chain) was profiled in a study of T-cell memory formation after mild COVID-19. Study as a whole: TCR clustering was largely donor specific. Study-level results: Pre-infection memory held some responding clones, suggesting pre-existing cross-reactive T cells responded. The authors left the SARS-CoV-2 specificity of second-wave clones peaking on day 37 unconfirmed. There was a balanced CD4/CD8 profile in clones contracting day 15 to 85, and later expanders leaned CD4+.

This CDR3 contains 15 residues. V lost 4 bases and J lost 2; bases outside the gene matches: 4. Germline V lookup: CDR1 SGHAT, CDR2 FQNNGV. This clonotype was detected only a few times. Its antigen is undetermined. TCRdb ran MiXCR on the 5' RACE reads and lists one entry per CDR3 protein. The sample holds about 560,000 distinct CDR3 sequences, over 15% seen once. Sample: PBMCs or a T cell subset sorted from them (not recorded which). The genes are TRBV11-2 and TRBJ1-4; 7 nucleotides line up with TRBD1. The receptor comes from an adult woman who had mild COVID-19 (a few samples of this study predate the infection). Cell type and time point are not known. The CDR3 coding sequence is TGTGCCAGCAGCTCCGCAGGGGGGACTAATGAAAAACTGTTTTTT. This translates into CASSSAGGTNEKLFF.